This T cell receptor beta chain was identified in a study of T cell changes during pregnancy in multiple sclerosis. Per germline, CDR1 MGHDK and CDR2 SYGVNS. CDR3 length: 16 amino acids. Trimming cost V 0 bases and J 2 bases, with 11 bases left between them. Only in-frame clones appear in the TCRdb table, and some are missing; sequencing was by immunoSEQ multiplex PCR. The sample holds tens of thousands of clones, approximately 93% seen once. The TCR comes from a female donor with multiple sclerosis, enrolled in a pregnancy study. Sequences were derived from CD8+ T cells from peripheral blood mononuclear cells, sampled in the second trimester of pregnancy. The V call is TRBV25-1, the J call TRBJ1-3; D perhaps matches TRBD1 (5 bases). CDR3 sequence: CASSEYIGEPGNTIYF. The CDR3 coding sequence is TGTGCCAGCAGTGAATATATAGGGGAACCTGGAAACACCATATATTTT.